The following is a T cell receptor beta chain sequence with its context. This clonotype has a handful of counts. Its antigen specificity is not known. Qualities for individual bases were not recorded, and no much larger clone is one base off. Ficoll-Paque density gradient centrifugation was used to isolate PBMCs. The sample comes from a study of T-cell memory formation after mild COVID-19 (dated by TCRdb to 2020 to 2022). About the investigation overall: TCR sequence clusters from the two donors were found to be largely donor specific. T-cell clones expanding and contracting after mild COVID-19 in two donors were tracked by longitudinal TCRalpha and TCRbeta repertoire sequencing. Two young, previously healthy adult volunteers made up the cohort, one male and one female. Study-level results and caveats: From day 15 to 85, contracting clones showed balanced CD4/CD8 phenotypes, whereas a second wave of clones that expanded from day 15 to 37 leaned towards CD4+. Some responding clones were detected in pre-infection memory, suggesting pre-existing cross-reactive memory T cells joined the SARS-CoV-2 response. SARS-CoV-2 specificity was not confirmed for the second-wave clones peaking on day 37. The study covered only a couple of mild cases, and larger cohorts including severe cases with pre-infection samples were considered necessary. Contracting CD4+ clones were located mainly in the CM and EM memory subsets, whereas CD8+ clones were found to be enriched in EMRA.

The sequencing machine was an Illumina NovaSeq 6000. TCRalpha and TCRbeta cDNA libraries were constructed by 5'RACE with constant-segment primers, with sample barcodes and unique molecular identifiers being introduced. Trizol reagent was used to extract RNA from every sample. Amplification of the libraries took two PCR steps, and the second step added a second sample barcode plus Illumina TruSeq adapters. Libraries were sequenced on an Illumina NovaSeq with 2 x 150 bp paired-end reads. The study's own analysis went as follows. With migec v1.2.7, reads were demultiplexed and then collapsed into UMI-guided consensus sequences. Using mixcr v2.1.11, UMI consensuses were aligned to TRA and TRB V and J templates and then assembled into clonotypes. Expanded or contracted clonotypes were those called significant by both edgeR and NoisET, with noise models trained on biological replicates. For edgeR calls, a false discovery rate-adjusted p below 0.01 and a log2 fold-change threshold of 1 were applied. As an exploratory analysis of dynamics, max-normalized trajectories of the 1000 most abundant clonotypes were examined by PCA with hierarchical clustering. The CD4 or CD8 phenotype of responding clones was assigned using the separately sequenced CD4+ and CD8+ repertoires. TCRdb reran the public reads through fastp at Q25 and MiXCR, keeping productive beta chains. Under each unique CDR3 protein, matching rows form one entry showing the most common genes and DNA. The V and J calls were determined by TCRdb, not by the authors. The sample has 150,000 to 200,000 distinct CDR3 sequences on record, approximately 10% of them singletons. The leading ten clones occupy around 3.8% of the sample.

CDR1 SEHNR and CDR2 FQNEAQ were looked up in the germline V gene (reference sequence). The CDR3, from cysteine to phenylalanine, totals 18 residues. Only CDR3 DNA is held: 54 bases, read in frame from base 1. The germline V and J ends show losses of 5 bases and 8 bases respectively, and no gene match explains 20 bases of the junction. Sequences were obtained from PBMCs or a T cell subset sorted from them (not recorded which). The clonotype comes from a man between 18 and 35 years old who had mild COVID-19 (a few samples of this study predate the infection). The sample titles of this study are shuffled in the database, so cell type and time point are left out; the donor was told from shared clones. Rearrangement joined TRBV7-9 to TRBJ1-4; 7 central bases correspond to TRBD1. CDR3 reads: CASSTGQGSPAGGEKLFF. In nucleotides, the sequence is TGTGCCAGCAGCACCGGTCAGGGGTCCCCGGCAGGGGGAGAAAAACTGTTTTTT.